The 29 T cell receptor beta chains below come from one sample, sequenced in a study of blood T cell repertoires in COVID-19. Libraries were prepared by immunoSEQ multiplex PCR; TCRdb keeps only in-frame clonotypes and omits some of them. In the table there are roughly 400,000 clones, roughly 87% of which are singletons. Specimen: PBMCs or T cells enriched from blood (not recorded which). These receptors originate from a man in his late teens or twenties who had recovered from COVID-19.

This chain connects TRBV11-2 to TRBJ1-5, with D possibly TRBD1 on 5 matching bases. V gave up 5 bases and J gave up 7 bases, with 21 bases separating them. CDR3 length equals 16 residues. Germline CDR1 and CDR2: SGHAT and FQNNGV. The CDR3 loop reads CASSPQFGGTGQPQHF. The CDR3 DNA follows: TGTGCCAGCAGCCCTCAGTTTGGAGGGACCGGACAGCCCCAGCATTTT.

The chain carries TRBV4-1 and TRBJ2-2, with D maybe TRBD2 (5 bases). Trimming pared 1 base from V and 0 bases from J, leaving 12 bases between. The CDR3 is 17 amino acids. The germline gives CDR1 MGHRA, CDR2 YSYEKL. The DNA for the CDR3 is TGCGCCAGCAGCCAAGTCTTAGCGACCGCGAACACCGGGGAGCTGTTTTTT. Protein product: CASSQVLATANTGELFF.

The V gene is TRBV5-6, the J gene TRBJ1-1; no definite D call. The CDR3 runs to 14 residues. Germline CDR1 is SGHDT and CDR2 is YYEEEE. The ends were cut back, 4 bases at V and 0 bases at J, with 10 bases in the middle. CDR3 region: CASSPGRLNTEAFF. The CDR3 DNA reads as TGTGCCAGCAGCCCTGGGAGGTTGAACACTGAAGCTTTCTTT.

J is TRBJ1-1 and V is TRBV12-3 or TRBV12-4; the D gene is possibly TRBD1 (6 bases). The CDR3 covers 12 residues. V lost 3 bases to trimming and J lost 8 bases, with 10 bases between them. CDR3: CASSLPDREAFF. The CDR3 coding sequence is TGTGCCAGCAGTTTGCCTGACAGGGAAGCTTTCTTT.

The CDR3 DNA follows: TGTGCCAGCAGCTTGGGGACAGGGTACGAGCAGTACTTC. Translating gives CASSLGTGYEQYF. The chain is built from TRBV13 and TRBJ2-7; the match to TRBD1 covers 9 bases. The CDR3 has 13 amino acids. Germline loops: CDR1 PRHDT, CDR2 FYEKMQ (reference sequence). The V and J ends lost 3 bases and 4 bases, in that order; junction bases with no gene match: 1.

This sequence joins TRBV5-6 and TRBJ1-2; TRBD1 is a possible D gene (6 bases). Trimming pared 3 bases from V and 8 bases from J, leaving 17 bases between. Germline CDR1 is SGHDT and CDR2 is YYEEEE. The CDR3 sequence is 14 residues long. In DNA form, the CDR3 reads TGTGCCAGCAGCTCTACCCCAGGGGCCCGCGGCTACACCTTC. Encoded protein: CASSSTPGARGYTF.

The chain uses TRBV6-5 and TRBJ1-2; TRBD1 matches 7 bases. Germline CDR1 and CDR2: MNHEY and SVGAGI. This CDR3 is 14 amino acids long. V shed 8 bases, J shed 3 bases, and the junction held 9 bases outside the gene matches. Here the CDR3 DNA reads TGTGCCAGCCAAACCGACAGGGTAGACTATGGCTACACCTTC. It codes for CASQTDRVDYGYTF.

For the CDR3, the DNA is TGCAGCGCTGGGCCGACAGGCTACAATGAGCAGTTCTTC. Residues: CSAGPTGYNEQFF. The chain is built from TRBV29-1 and TRBJ2-1, with D possibly being TRBD1 (6 bases). Trimming removed 7 bases from V and 3 bases from J, with 13 bases in between. This CDR3 is built from 13 residues. Germline V gives CDR1 SQVTM, CDR2 ANQGSEA.

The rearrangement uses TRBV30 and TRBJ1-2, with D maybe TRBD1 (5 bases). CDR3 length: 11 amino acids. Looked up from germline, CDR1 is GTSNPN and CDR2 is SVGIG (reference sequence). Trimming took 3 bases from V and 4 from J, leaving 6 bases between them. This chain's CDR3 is CAWRRGYGYTF. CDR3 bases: TGTGCCTGGAGAAGGGGCTATGGCTACACCTTC.

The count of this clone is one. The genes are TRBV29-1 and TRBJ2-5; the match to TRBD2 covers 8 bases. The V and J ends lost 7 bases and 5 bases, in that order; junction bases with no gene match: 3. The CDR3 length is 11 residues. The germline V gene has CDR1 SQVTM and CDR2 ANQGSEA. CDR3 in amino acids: CSARLAETQYF. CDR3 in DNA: TGCAGCGCCAGACTAGCGGAGACCCAGTACTTC.

CDR3 sequence (DNA): TGTGCCAGTAGTGCCAGGGTCCCCGGGGCCAACGTCCTGACTTTC. Amino acid sequence: CASSARVPGANVLTF. The V call is TRBV19, the J call TRBJ2-6; D perhaps matches TRBD1 (5 bases). CDR1 is LNHDA and CDR2 is SQIVND in the germline V gene (reference sequence). The CDR3 totals 15 residues. Trimming shortened V by 5 bases and J by 4 bases, and 12 bases separated the two germline ends.

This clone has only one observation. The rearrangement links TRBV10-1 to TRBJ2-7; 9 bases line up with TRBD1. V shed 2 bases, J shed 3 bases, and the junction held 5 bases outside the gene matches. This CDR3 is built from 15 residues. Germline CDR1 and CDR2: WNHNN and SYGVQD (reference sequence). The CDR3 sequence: CASSEGTGSGYEQYF. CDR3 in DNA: TGCGCCAGCAGTGAGGGGACAGGGTCGGGCTACGAGCAGTACTTC.

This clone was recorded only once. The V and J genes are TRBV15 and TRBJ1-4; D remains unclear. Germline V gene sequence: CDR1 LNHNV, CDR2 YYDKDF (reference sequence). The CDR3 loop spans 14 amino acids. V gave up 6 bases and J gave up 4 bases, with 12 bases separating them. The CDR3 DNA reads TGTGCCACCAGTGGGTCGAACAGTAATGAAAAACTGTTTTTT. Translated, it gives CATSGSNSNEKLFF.

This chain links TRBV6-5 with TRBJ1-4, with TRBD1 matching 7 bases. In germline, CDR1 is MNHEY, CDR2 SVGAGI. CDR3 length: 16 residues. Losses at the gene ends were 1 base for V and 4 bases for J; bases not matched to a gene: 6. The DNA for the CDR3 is TGTGCCAGCAGTTACTATAAGGGGGCAGATAATGAAAAACTGTTTTTT. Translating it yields CASSYYKGADNEKLFF.

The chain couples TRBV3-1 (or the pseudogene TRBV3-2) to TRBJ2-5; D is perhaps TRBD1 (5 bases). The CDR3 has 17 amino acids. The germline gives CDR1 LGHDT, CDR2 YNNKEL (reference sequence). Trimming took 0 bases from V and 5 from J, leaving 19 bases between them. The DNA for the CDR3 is TGTGCCAGCAGCCAAGATCGCGACGCAGGGAAATGGGAGACCCAGTACTTC. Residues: CASSQDRDAGKWETQYF.

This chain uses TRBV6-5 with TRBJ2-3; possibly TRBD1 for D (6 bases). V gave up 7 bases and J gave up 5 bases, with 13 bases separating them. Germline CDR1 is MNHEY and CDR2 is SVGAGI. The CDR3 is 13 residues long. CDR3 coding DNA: TGTGCCAGCACCTTCAGAGGGGGAGATACGCAGTATTTT. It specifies CASTFRGGDTQYF.

In nucleotides, the CDR3 is TGTGCCACCAGCAGAGATCCTCGGGAGACCCAGTACTTC. This gives the protein CATSRDPRETQYF. V and J are TRBV15 and TRBJ2-5; unclear D gene. V was pared by 0 bases and J by 5 bases, with 7 bases between. The CDR3 is made up of 13 amino acids. CDR1 and CDR2 (germline): LNHNV, YYDKDF (reference sequence).

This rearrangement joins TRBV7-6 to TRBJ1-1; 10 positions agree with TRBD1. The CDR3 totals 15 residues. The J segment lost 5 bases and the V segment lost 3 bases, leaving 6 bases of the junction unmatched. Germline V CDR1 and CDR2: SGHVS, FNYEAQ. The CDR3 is CASSFRPGQGTEAFF. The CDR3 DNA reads TGTGCCAGCAGCTTTCGTCCGGGACAGGGGACTGAAGCTTTCTTT.

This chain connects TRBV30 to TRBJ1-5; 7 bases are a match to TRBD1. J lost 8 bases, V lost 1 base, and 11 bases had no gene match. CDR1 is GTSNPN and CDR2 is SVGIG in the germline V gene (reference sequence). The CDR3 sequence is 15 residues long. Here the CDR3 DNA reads TGTGCCTGGAGTGCCCCTAACAGGGGCAAGGAGCCCCAGCATTTT. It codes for CAWSAPNRGKEPQHF.

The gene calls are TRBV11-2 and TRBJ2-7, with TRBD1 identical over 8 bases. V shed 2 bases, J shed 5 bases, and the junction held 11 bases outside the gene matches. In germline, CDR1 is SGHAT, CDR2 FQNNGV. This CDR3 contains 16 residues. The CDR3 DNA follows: TGTGCCAGCAGCTTATTCCGAGACAGGGGTTCCCACGAGCAGTACTTC. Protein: CASSLFRDRGSHEQYF.

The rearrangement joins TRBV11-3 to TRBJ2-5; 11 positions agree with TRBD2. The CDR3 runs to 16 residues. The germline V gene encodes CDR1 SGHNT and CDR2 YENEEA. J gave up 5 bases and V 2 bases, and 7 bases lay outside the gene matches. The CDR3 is CASSLFSGGARETQYF. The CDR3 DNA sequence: TGTGCCAGCAGCTTATTTAGCGGGGGGGCTCGGGAGACCCAGTACTTC.

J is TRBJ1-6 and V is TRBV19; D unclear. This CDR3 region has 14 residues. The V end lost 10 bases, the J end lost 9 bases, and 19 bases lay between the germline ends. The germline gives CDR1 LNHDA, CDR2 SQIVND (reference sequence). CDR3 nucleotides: TGTGCCACCAGAAATGCGGGATTGGGTTCACCCCTCCACTTT. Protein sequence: CATRNAGLGSPLHF. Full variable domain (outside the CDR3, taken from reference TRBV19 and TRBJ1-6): DGGITQSPKYLFRKEGQNVTLSCEQNLNHDAMYWYRQDPGQGLRLIYYSQIVNDFQKGDIAEGYSVSREKKESFPLTVTSAQKNPTAFYLCATRNAGLGSPLHFGNGTRLTVT.

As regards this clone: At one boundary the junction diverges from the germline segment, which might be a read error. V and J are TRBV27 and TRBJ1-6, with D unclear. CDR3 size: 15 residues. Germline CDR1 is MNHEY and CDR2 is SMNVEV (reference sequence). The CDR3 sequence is CASTLGRVKDSPLHF. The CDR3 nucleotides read TGTGCCAGCACTTTAGGTAGAGTGAAAGATTCACCCCTCCACTTT.

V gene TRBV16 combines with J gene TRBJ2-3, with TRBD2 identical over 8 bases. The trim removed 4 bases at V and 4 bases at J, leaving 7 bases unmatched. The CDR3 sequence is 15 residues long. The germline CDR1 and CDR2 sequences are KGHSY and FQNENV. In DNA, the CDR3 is TGTGCCAGCAGCCCTGGGACTAGTAAGGCAGATACGCAGTATTTT. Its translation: CASSPGTSKADTQYF.

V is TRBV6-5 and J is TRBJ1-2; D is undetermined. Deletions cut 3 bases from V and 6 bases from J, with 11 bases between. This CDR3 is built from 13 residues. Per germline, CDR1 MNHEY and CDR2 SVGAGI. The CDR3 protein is CASSYAEADGYTF. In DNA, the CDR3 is TGTGCCAGCAGTTATGCCGAGGCCGATGGCTACACCTTC.

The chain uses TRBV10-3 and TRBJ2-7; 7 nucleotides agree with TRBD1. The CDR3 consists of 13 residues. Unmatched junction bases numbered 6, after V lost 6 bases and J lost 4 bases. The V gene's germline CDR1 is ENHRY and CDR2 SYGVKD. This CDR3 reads CAIRGTDNYEQYF. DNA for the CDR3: TGTGCCATCAGGGGGACAGACAATTACGAGCAGTACTTC.

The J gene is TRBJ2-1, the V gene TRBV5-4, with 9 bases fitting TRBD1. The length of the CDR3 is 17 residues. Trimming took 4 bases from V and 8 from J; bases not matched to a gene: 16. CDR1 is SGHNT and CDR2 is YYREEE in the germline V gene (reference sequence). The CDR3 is CASSRRGTGPGGDEQFF. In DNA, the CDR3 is TGTGCCAGCAGCCGCCGAGGGACAGGGCCCGGCGGGGATGAGCAGTTCTTC. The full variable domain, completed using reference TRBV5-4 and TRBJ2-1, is ETGVTQSPTHLIKTRGQQVTLRCSSQSGHNTVSWYQQALGQGPQFIFQYYREEENGRGNFPPRFSGLQFPNYSSELNVNALELDDSALYLCASSRRGTGPGGDEQFFGPGTRLTVL.

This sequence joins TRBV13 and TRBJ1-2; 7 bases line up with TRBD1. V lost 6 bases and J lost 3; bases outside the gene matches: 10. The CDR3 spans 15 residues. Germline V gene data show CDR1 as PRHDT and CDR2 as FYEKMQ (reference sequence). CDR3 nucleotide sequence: TGTGCCAGCAGAAAAATTGACAGGGTCGACTATGGCTACACCTTC. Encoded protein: CASRKIDRVDYGYTF.

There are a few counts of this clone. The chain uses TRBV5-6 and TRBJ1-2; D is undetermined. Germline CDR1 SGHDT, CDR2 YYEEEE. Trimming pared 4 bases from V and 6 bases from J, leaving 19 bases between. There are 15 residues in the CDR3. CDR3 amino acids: CASSDLVRGGHGYTF. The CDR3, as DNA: TGTGCCAGCAGCGATCTGGTACGGGGTGGCCATGGCTACACCTTC.